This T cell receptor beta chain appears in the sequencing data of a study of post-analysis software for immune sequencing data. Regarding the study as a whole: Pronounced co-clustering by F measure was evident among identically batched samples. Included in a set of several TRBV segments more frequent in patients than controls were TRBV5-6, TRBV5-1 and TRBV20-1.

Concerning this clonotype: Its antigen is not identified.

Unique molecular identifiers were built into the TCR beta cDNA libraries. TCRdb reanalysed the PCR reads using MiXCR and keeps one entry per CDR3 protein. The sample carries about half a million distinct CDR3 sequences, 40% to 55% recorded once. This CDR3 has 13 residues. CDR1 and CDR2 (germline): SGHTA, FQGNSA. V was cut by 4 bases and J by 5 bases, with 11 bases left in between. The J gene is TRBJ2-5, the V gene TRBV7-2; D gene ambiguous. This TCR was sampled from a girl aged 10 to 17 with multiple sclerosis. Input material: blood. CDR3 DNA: TGTGCCAGCAGCTCGGACCCGTCTGAGACCCAGTACTTC. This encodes CASSSDPSETQYF.